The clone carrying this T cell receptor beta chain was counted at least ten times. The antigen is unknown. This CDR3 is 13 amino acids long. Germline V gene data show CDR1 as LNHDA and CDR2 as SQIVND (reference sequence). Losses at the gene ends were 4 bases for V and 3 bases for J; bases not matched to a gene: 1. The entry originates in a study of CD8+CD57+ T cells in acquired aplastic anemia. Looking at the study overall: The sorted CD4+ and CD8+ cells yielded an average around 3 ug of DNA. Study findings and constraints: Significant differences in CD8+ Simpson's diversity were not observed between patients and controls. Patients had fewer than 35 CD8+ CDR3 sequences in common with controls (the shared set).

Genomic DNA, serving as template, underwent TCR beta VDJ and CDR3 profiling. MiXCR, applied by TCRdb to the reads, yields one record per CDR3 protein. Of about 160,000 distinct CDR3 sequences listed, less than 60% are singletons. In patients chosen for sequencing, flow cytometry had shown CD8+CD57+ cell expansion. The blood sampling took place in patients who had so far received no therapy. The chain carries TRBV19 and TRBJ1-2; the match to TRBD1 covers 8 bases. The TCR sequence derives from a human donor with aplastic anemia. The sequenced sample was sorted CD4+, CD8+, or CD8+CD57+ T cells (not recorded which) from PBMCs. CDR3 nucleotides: TGTGCCAGTAGTACAGGGGGCGACTATGGCTACACCTTC. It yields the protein CASSTGGDYGYTF.